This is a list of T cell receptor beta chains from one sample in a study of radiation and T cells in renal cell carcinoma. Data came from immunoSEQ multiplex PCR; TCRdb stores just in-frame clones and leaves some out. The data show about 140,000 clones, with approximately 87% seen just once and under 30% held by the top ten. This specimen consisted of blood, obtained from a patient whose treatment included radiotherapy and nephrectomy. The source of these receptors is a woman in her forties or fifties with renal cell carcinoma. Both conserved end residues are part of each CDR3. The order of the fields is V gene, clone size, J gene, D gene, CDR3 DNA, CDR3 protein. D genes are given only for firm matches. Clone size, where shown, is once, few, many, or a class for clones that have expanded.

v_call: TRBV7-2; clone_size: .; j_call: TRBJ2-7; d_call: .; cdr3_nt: TGTGCCAGCAGCTTAGCGTTTAGCCCCGGGGAGCAGTACTTC; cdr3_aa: CASSLAFSPGEQYF
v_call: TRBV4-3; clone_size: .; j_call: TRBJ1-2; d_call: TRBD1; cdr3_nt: TGCGCCAGCAGCCAAGATCGGAACAGGGGGTTTCATGGCTACACCTTC; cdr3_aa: CASSQDRNRGFHGYTF
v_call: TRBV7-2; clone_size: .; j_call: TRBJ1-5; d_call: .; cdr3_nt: TGTGCCAGCAGCTTAGGGTACAGTAGCAATCAGCCCCAGCATTTT; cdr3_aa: CASSLGYSSNQPQHF
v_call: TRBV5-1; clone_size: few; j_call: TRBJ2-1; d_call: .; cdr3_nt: TGCGCCAGCAGCGCACCCCTCGGACTACAAGACAATGAGCAGTTCTTC; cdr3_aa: CASSAPLGLQDNEQFF
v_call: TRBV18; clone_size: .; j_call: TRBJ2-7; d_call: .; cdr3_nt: TGTGCCAGCTCATCCTCCGGGGCAAGGGGCGAGCAGTACTTC; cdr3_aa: CASSSSGARGEQYF
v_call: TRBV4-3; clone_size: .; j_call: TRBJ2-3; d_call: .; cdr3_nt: TGCGCCAGCAGCCAAGATGCATTGGCTACTTCAGATACGCAGTATTTT; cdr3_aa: CASSQDALATSDTQYF
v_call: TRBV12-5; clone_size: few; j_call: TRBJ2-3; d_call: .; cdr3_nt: TGTGCTAGTGGTTTAAACGCAGGTCAGGGACATACGCAGTATTTT; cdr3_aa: CASGLNAGQGHTQYF
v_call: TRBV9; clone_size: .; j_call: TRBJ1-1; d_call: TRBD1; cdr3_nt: TGTGCCAGCAGCGTGGCTGGGACAGGAGGGAACACTGAAGCTTTCTTT; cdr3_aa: CASSVAGTGGNTEAFF
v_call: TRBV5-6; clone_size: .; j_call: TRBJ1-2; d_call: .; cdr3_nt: TGTGCCAGCAGCGTTGACAGGCTTGGCTACACCTTC; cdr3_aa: CASSVDRLGYTF
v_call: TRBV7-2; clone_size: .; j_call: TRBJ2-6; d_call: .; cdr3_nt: TGTGCCAGCAGCTCCGGTTTGCCTGGGGCCAACGTCCTGACTTTC; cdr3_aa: CASSSGLPGANVLTF
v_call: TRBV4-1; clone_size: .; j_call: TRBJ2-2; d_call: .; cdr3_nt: TGCGCCAGCAGCCGGGCGAGTTGGACTAACGCGAACACCGGGGAGCTGTTTTTT; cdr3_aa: CASSRASWTNANTGELFF
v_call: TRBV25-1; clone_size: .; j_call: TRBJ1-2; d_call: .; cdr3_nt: TGTGCCAGCAGTCATGCCCTATTCAACTATGGCTACACCTTC; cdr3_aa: CASSHALFNYGYTF
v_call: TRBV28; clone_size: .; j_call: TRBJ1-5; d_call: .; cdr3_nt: TGTGCCAGCAGTTTTGGGCAGGGTCGAAATCAGCCCCAGCATTTT; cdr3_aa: CASSFGQGRNQPQHF
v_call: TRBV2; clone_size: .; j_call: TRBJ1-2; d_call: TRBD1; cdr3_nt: TGTGCCAGCAGTGCCCGAGACAGGGATGGCAACTATGGCTACACCTTC; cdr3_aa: CASSARDRDGNYGYTF
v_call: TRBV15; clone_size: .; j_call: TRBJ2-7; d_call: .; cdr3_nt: TGTGCCACCAGCAGAGATTGGTCGGAGCAGTACTTC; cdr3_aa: CATSRDWSEQYF
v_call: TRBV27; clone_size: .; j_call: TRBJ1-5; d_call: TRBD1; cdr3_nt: TGTGCCAGCAGGCCGACAGGGGGCACAGGACAGCCCCAGCATTTT; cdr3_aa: CASRPTGGTGQPQHF
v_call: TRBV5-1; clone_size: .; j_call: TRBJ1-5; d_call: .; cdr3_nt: TGCGCCAGCAGCTTGGACAGCATGGATAGCAATCAGCCCCAGCATTTT; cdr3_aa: CASSLDSMDSNQPQHF
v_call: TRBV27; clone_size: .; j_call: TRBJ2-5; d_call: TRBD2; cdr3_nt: TGTGCCAGCAGCCCGACTAGCGGGAGTTGGGAGACCCAGTACTTC; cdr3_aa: CASSPTSGSWETQYF
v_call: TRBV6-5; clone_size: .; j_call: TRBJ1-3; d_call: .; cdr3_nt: TGTGCCAGCAGTTACAGATGGACAGACGGAAACACCATATATTTT; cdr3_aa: CASSYRWTDGNTIYF
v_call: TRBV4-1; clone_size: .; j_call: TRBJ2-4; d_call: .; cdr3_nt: TGCGCCAGCAGTTTTCAACGGGGGGCTCTAGCCAAAAACATTCAGTACTTC; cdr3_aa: CASSFQRGALAKNIQYF
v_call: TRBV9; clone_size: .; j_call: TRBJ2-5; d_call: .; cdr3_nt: TGTGCCAGCAGCGTCCTGGGTCAGGGAGAAGAGACCCAGTACTTC; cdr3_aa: CASSVLGQGEETQYF
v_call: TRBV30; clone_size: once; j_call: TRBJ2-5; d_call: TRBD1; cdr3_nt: TGTGCCTGGAGTGTAGTGCCGAACAGGGGTTCGGGGGAGACCCAGTACTTC; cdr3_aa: CAWSVVPNRGSGETQYF
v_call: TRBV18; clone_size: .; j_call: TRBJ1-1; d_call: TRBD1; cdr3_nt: TGTGCCAGCTCACCCGGGACAGGCTTTGAAGCTTTCTTT; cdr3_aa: CASSPGTGFEAFF
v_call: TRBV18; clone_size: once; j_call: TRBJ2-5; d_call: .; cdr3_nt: TGTGCCAGCTCACCTCCCAGACCCCAAGAGACCCAGTACTTC; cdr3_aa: CASSPPRPQETQYF
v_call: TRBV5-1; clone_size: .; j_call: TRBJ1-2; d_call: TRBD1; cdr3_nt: TGCGCCAGCAGCGAAGACTATGCCGGGACAGGAGCCTATGGCTACACCTTC; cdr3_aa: CASSEDYAGTGAYGYTF
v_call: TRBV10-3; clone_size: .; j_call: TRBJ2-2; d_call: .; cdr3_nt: TGTGCCATCAGCCGGATCATCAACACCGGGGAGCTGTTTTTT; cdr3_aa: CAISRIINTGELFF
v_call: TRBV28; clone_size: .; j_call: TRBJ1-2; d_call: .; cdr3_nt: TGTGCCACCTCTTTTGGGGGAGGCTACACCTTC; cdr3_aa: CATSFGGGYTF
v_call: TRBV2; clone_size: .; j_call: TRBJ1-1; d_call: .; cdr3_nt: TGTGCCAGCCAGGCCCGTCGGATAGCTGAAGCTTTCTTT; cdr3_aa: CASQARRIAEAFF
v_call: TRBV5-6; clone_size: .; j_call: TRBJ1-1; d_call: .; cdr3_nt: TGTGCCAGCAGCTTGGGTTACACTGAAGCTTTCTTT; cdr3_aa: CASSLGYTEAFF
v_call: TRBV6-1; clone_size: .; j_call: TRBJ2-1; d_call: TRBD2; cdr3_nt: TGTGCCAGCAGGGTGGGAGGGGCGGACAATGAGCAGTTCTTC; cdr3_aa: CASRVGGADNEQFF
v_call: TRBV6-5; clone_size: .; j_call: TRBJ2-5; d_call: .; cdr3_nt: TGTGCCAGCAGCTCCCGGGGACTCCCCCAAGAGACCCAGTACTTC; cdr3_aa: CASSSRGLPQETQYF
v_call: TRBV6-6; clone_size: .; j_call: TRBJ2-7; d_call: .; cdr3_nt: TGTGCCAGCGCGGGGACCTACGAGCAGTACTTC; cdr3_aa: CASAGTYEQYF
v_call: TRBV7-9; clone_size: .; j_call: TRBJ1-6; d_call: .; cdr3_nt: TGTGCCAGCAGCTTAGAGACCACTAATTCACCCCTCCACTTT; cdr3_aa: CASSLETTNSPLHF
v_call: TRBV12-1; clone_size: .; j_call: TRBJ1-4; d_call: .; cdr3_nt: TGTGCCAGCAGCCTCCTCTTCGGGCAGCGGGGTGAAAAACTGTTTTTT; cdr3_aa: CASSLLFGQRGEKLFF
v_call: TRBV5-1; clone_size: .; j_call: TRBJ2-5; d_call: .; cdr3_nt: TGCGCCAGCAGCCCCGGATTGATAGAGGAGACCCAGTACTTC; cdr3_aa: CASSPGLIEETQYF
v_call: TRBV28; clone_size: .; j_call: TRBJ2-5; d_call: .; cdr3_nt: TGTGCCAGCAGTTTGGGGGGACAGAAAGAGACCCAGTACTTC; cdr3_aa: CASSLGGQKETQYF
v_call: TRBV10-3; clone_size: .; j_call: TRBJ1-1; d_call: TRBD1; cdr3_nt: TGTGCCATCAGGAGGGGACAGATGAACACTGAAGCTTTCTTT; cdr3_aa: CAIRRGQMNTEAFF
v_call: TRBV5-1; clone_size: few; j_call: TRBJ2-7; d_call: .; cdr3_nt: TGCGCCAGCAGCTTGGAGAGCTCCTACGAGCAGTACTTC; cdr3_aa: CASSLESSYEQYF
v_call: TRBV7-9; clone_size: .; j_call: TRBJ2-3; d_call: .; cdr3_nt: TGTGCCAGCAGCATAGCGGCTAGCACAGATACGCAGTATTTT; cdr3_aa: CASSIAASTDTQYF
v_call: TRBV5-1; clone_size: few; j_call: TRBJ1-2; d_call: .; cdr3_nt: TGCGCCAGCAGCACCGGGGGAGACTATGGCTACACCTTC; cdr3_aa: CASSTGGDYGYTF
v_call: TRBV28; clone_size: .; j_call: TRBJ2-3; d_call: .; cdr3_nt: TGTGCCAGCGGGAGAAATGGAGATACGCAGTATTTT; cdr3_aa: CASGRNGDTQYF
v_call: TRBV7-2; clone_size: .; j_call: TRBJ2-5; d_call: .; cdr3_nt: TGTGCCAGCAGCTCGGGACTCCTAGGGGAGACCCAGTACTTC; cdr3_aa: CASSSGLLGETQYF
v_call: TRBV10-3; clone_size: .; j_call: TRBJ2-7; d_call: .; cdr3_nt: TGTGCCATCAGTGAGTCGGGATCGGGACATCCTGGCCACGAGCAGTACTTC; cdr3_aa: CAISESGSGHPGHEQYF
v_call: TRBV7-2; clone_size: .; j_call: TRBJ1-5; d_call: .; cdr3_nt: TGTGCCAGCAGCTTGGGCAGCCATAGCAATCAGCCCCAGCATTTT; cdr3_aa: CASSLGSHSNQPQHF
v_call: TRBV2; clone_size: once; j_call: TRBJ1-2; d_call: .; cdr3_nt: TGTGCCAGCAGTGAAGCGGTCAGGGATGGCTACACCTTC; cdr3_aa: CASSEAVRDGYTF
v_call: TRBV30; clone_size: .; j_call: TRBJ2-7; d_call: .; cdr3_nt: TGTGCCTGGAGCCTCACGACGGAGCAGTACTTC; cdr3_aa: CAWSLTTEQYF
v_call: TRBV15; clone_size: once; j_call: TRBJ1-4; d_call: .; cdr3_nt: TGTGCCACCAGCAGCGCCCGTAATGAAAAACTGTTTTTT; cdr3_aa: CATSSARNEKLFF
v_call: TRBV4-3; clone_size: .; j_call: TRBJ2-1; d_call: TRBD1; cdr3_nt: TGCGCCAGCAGCCAAGCAAGGACAGGGAGTGGAAATGAGCAGTTCTTC; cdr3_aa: CASSQARTGSGNEQFF